This T cell receptor (beta chain) was recovered during a study of cytomegalovirus exposure and HLA in healthy donors. PCR used 60 Vbeta primers and 13 Jbeta primers. Sequenced by immunoSEQ multiplex PCR; TCRdb stores in-frame clones only, minus some. The sample yields some 140,000 clones, 70% to 80% seen once. Study conclusions and caveats: Productive status was seen about 90% or about 30% of the time for most TCR beta V segments in an earlier analysis. Available immune exposure information was restricted to CMV serostatus only.

CDR3 length: 16 residues. CDR1 is KGHSH, CDR2 LQKENI, per germline. After removal of 3 bases from V and 6 bases from J, the junction contained 11 bases not matched to a gene. On this clone itself: Antigen unknown.

The clonotype comes from a woman in her fifties or sixties in good health and CMV-seronegative. Sequenced: PBMCs. The chain links TRBV18 to TRBJ2-1; TRBD2 matches at 7 bases. The DNA of the CDR3 is TGTGCCAGCTCACCCCTGTCCCGCGGGACTATCAATGAGCAGTTCTTC. It yields the protein CASSPLSRGTINEQFF.